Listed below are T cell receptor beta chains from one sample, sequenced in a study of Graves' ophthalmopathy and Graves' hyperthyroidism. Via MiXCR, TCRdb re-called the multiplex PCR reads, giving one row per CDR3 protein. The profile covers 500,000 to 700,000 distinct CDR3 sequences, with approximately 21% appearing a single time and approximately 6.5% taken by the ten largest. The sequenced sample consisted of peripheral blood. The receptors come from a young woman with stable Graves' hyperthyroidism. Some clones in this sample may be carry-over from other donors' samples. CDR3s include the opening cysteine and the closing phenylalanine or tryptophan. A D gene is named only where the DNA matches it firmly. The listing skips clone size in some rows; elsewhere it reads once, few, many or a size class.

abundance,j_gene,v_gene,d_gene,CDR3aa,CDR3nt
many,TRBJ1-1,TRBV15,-,CATSRDGGRGTEAFF,TGTGCCACCAGCAGAGATGGAGGGAGAGGGACTGAAGCTTTCTTT
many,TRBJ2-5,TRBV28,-,CASSLRDWAGKGETQYF,TGTGCCAGCAGTTTGCGAGATTGGGCAGGGAAGGGAGAGACCCAGTACTTC
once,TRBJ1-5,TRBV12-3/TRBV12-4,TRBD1,CASTSGQGAWGNQPQHF,TGTGCCAGCACCTCGGGACAGGGGGCTTGGGGCAATCAGCCCCAGCATTTT
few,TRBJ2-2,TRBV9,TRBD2,CASSVEGRAYRIGGELFF,TGTGCCAGCAGCGTAGAAGGGAGGGCGTATCGAATTGGCGGGGAGCTGTTTTTT
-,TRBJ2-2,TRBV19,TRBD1,CASSIDSSRDRTGELFF,TGTGCCAGTAGTATAGACTCGTCCCGGGACAGGACCGGGGAGCTGTTTTTT
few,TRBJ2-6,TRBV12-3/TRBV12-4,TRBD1,CASSKTQGKGSGANVLTF,TGTGCCAGCAGTAAAACACAGGGGAAAGGCTCTGGGGCCAACGTCCTGACTTTC
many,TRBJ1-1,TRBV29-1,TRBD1,CSVGGGGQANTEAFF,TGCAGCGTTGGGGGTGGAGGACAGGCCAACACTGAAGCTTTCTTT
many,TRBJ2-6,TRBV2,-,CASSEDTVSGANVLTF,TGTGCCAGCAGTGAGGACACAGTCTCTGGGGCCAACGTCCTGACTTTC
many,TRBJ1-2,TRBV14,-,CASSRGNNYGYTF,TGTGCCAGCAGCCGCGGCAATAACTATGGCTACACCTTC
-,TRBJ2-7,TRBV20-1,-,CSARVLDASSYEQYF,TGCAGTGCTAGAGTTCTAGACGCCAGCTCCTACGAGCAGTACTTC
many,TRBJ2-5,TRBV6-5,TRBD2,CASSSLTSGQETQYF,TGTGCCAGCAGTTCTCTGACTAGCGGGCAAGAGACCCAGTACTTC
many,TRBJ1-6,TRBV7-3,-,CASSLTGEPYSPLHF,TGTGCCAGCAGCTTAACAGGGGAACCTTACTCACCCCTCCACTTT
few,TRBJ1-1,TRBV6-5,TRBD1,CASSYYRTGQFEAFF,TGTGCCAGCAGTTATTATAGGACAGGCCAATTTGAAGCTTTCTTT
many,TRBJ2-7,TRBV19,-,CASSIVGGSSYEQYF,TGTGCCAGTAGTATCGTCGGAGGAAGCTCCTACGAGCAGTACTTC
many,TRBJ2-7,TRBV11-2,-,CASSSSAPGYEQYF,TGTGCCAGCAGCTCCTCGGCCCCGGGGTACGAGCAGTACTTC
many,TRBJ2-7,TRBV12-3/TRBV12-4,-,CASSFGPRRSPYEQYF,TGTGCCAGCAGTTTTGGGCCAAGACGCTCTCCCTACGAGCAGTACTTC
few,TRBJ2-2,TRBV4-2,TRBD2,CASSQETSGGAITGELFF,TGTGCCAGCAGCCAAGAGACTAGCGGGGGGGCAATCACCGGGGAGCTGTTTTTT